Detailed here is one TCR beta chain. Its specificity is not known. This specimen belongs to a study of cytomegalovirus exposure and HLA in healthy donors. General study results and limits: In vitro assays verified that a few CMV-associated chains recognized CMV antigens specifically. Associated with cytomegalovirus, according to the listing, were around 160 TCR beta chains.

Repertoires were generated with immunoSEQ multiplex PCR, while TCRdb's copy carries only in-frame clones and drops some. The repertoire has over 85,000 clones, around 90% of them found once; the top ten carry 1.5% to 2%. The CDR3 sequence is 17 residues long. Trimming cost V 0 bases and J 4 bases, with 16 bases left between them. Germline CDR1 SGHDN, CDR2 FVKESK. The sequence was obtained from a woman aged 18-29 years in good health and CMV-seronegative. The sample was PBMCs. This chain links TRBV14 with TRBJ1-3; perhaps TRBD1 as D (6 bases). The CDR3 here is CASSQDGIRGRGNTIYF. The DNA for the CDR3 is TGTGCCAGCAGCCAAGATGGTATCAGGGGCCGGGGAAACACCATATATTTT.